The clone carrying this T cell receptor (beta chain) was seen a few times. Its antigen is undetermined. This CDR3 has 16 amino acids. CDR1 is MGHRA, CDR2 YSYEKL, per germline. Trimming took off 4 bases at V and 0 bases at J, with 13 bases between the two ends. The entry originates in a study of blood T cells in healthy people across ages. Study results and caveats: Strong correlation was found linking TCR beta diversity to naive T cell percentage. As age increased, TCR beta diversity per million T cells fell in a roughly linear fashion.

PCR was performed a second time for 7 to 11 cycles using a sample-barcoded 5' primer and a J-beta primer mix. TCRdb redid the calling of the 5' RACE reads with MiXCR, one entry per CDR3 protein. Altogether approximately 730,000 distinct CDR3 sequences are present, about 55% being singletons, with the ten largest covering 40% to 50%. Sequenced material: blood. The chain couples TRBV4-1 to TRBJ2-1; no clear D. The receptor's source is a man older than 75 in good health. DNA of the CDR3: TGCGCCAGCAGCCGACCCGTGACCAGCTCCTACAATGAGCAGTTCTTC. Translating gives CASSRPVTSSYNEQFF.